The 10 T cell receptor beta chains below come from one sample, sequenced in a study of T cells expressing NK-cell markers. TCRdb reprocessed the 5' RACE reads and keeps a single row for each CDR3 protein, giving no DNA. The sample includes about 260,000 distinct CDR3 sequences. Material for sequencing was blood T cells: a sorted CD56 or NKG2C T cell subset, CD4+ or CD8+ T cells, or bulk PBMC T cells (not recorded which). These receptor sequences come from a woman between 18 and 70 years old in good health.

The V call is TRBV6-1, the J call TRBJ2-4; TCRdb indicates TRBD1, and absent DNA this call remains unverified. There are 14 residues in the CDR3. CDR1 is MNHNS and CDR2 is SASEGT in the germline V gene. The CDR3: CASSQTGGRDIQYF.

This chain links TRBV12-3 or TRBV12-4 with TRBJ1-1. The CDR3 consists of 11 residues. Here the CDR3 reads CASSLTREAFF.

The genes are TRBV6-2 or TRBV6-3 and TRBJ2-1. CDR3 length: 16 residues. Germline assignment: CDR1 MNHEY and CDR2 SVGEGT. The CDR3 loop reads CASGAGQTAVPRKQFF.

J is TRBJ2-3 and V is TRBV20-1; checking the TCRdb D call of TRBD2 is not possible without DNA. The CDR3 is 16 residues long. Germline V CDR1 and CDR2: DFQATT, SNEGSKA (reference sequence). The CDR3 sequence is CSARDLGRASTDTQYF.

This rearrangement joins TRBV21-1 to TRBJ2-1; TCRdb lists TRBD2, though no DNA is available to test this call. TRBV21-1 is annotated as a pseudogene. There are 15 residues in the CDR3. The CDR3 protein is CASSKRREDYNEQFF.

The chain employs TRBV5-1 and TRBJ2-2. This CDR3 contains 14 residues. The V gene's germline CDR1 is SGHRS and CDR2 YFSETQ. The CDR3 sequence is CASSFLYNTGELFF.

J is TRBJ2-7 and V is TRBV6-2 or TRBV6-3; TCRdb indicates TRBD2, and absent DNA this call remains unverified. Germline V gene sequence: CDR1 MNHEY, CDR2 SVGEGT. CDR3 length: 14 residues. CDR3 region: CASRPLSGIYEQYF.

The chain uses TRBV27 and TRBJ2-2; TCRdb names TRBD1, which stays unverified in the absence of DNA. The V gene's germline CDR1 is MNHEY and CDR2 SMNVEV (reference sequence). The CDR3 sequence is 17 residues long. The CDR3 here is CASIRAGAALNTGELFF.

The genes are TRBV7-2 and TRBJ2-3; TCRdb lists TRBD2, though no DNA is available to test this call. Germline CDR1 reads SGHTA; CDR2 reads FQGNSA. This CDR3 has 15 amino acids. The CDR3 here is CASSLSGRAADTQYF. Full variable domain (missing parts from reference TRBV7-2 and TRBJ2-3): GAGVSQSPSNKVTEKGKDVELRCDPISGHTALYWYRQSLGQGLEFLIYFQGNSAPDKSGLPSDRFSAERTGGSVSTLTIQRTQQEDSAVYLCASSLSGRAADTQYFGPGTRLTVL.

The CDR3: CSARAPRPDPSQETQYF. This sequence joins TRBV20-1 and TRBJ2-5; the TCRdb D gene call, TRBD1, has no DNA to confirm it. Germline CDR1 and CDR2: DFQATT and SNEGSKA (reference sequence). This CDR3 contains 17 residues.